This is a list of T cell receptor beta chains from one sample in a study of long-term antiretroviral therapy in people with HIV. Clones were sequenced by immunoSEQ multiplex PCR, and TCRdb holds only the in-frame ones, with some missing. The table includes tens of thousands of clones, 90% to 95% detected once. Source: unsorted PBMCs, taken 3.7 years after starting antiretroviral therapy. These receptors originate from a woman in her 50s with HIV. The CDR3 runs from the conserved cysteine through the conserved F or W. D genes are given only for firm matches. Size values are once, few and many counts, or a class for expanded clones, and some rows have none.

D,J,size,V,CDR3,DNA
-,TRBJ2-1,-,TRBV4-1,CASSQAHGKEYNEQFF,TGCGCCAGCAGCCAAGCCCACGGGAAGGAGTACAATGAGCAGTTCTTC
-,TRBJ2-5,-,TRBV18,CASSPRDNKNQETQYF,TGTGCCAGCTCACCGAGGGACAATAAAAACCAAGAGACCCAGTACTTC
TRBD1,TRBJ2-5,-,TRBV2,CASSVTGGQETQYF,TGTGCCAGCAGCGTAACAGGGGGCCAAGAGACCCAGTACTTC
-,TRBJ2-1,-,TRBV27,CASSTLWGGAPNEQFF,TGTGCCAGCAGTACCCTTTGGGGGGGGGCCCCCAATGAGCAGTTCTTC
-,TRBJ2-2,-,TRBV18,CASSLSPYGGELFF,TGTGCCAGCTCACTGAGTCCTTATGGCGGGGAGCTGTTTTTT
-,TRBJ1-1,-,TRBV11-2,CASSFGGNTEAFF,TGTGCCAGCAGCTTCGGAGGGAACACTGAAGCTTTCTTT
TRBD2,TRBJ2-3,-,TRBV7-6,CASSLAPLAGTDTQYF,TGTGCCAGCAGCTTAGCGCCACTAGCGGGCACAGATACGCAGTATTTT
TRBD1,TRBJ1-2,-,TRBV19,CASSMGTGGSYGYTF,TGTGCCAGTAGTATGGGCACAGGGGGATCCTATGGCTACACCTTC
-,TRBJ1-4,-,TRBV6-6,CASKMGQENEKLFF,TGTGCCAGCAAGATGGGACAAGAAAATGAAAAACTGTTTTTT
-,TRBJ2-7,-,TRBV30,CAWQTWTVFYEQYF,TGTGCCTGGCAAACTTGGACAGTCTTCTACGAGCAGTACTTC
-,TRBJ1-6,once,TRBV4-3,CASSPRGPPHIGSPLHF,TGCGCCAGCAGCCCCCGGGGCCCGCCCCATATCGGATCACCCCTCCACTTT
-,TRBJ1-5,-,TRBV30,CAWRQVPGQPQHF,TGTGCCTGGAGACAGGTCCCAGGTCAGCCCCAGCATTTT
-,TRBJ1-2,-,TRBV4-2,CASSQDYSRGYTF,TGTGCCAGCAGCCAAGATTATTCTCGTGGCTACACCTTC
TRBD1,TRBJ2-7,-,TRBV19,CASSKGQGVAYEQYF,TGTGCCAGTAGCAAGGGACAGGGGGTAGCATACGAGCAGTACTTC
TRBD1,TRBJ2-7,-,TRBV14,CASSLPGTGVYEQYF,TGTGCCAGCAGCCTCCCCGGGACAGGGGTGTACGAGCAGTACTTC
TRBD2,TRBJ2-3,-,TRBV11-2,CASSWAGGTDTQYF,TGTGCCAGCAGTTGGGCGGGGGGCACAGATACGCAGTATTTT
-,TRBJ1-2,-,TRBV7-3,CASSQTGLYGYTF,TGTGCCAGCAGCCAAACAGGGCTCTATGGCTACACCTTC
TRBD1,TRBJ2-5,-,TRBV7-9,CASSTRQGQETQYF,TGTGCCAGCAGCACCCGACAGGGCCAAGAGACCCAGTACTTC
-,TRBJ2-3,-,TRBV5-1,CASSLDWDTQYF,TGCGCCAGCAGCTTGGACTGGGATACGCAGTATTTT
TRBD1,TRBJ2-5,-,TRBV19,CASSEGQGAAGTQYF,TGTGCCAGTAGTGAAGGACAGGGGGCAGCGGGGACCCAGTACTTC
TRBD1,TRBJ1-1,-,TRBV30,CAWRTGDNTEAFF,TGTGCCTGGAGGACAGGGGATAACACTGAAGCTTTCTTT
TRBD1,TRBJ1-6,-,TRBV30,CAWSVVGGVSYNSPLHF,TGTGCCTGGAGTGTGGTAGGGGGCGTCTCCTATAATTCACCCCTCCACTTT
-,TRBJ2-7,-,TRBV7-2,CASSFGQGPTYEQYF,TGTGCCAGCAGCTTCGGACAAGGCCCTACCTACGAGCAGTACTTC
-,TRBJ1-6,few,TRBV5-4,CASSLFGSPLHF,TGTGCCAGCAGCTTGTTTGGTTCACCCCTCCACTTT
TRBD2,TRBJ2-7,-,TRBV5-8,CASSYRTSGSYEQYF,TGTGCCAGCAGCTACCGGACTAGCGGATCCTACGAGCAGTACTTC
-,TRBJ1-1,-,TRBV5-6,CASSLDGGFTEAFF,TGTGCCAGCAGCTTGGATGGGGGATTCACTGAAGCTTTCTTT
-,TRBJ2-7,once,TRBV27,CASSLSPGSEQYF,TGTGCCAGCAGTTTATCTCCCGGGAGCGAGCAGTACTTC